One and the same sample provided the 20 T cell receptor beta chains below, sequenced in a study of T cells in localized non-small cell lung cancer. Profiled with immunoSEQ multiplex PCR; TCRdb holds only in-frame clones, not every one. Of around 6,700 clones in the sample, roughly 45% are singletons; the top ten hold around 7.7%. The sample was lung tumor tissue, taken before any cancer treatment. The receptors come from a man between 40 and 70 years old with stage III lung adenocarcinoma.

This clone turned up a few times. The rearrangement joins TRBV11-3 to TRBJ2-7, with D possibly being TRBD1 (5 bases). The CDR3 extends over 15 amino acids. CDR1 SGHNT and CDR2 YENEEA come from the germline V gene. Deletions cut 5 bases from V and 6 bases from J, with 20 bases between. The CDR3 DNA sequence: TGTGCCAGCAGCAGTCAAGGGGCCTGGGCTGGCGAGCAGTACTTC. Translation gives CASSSQGAWAGEQYF.

CDR3 sequence: CASSIAGAGELFF. CDR3 bases: TGTGCCAGTAGTATAGCAGGGGCAGGGGAGCTGTTTTTT. V and J are TRBV19 and TRBJ2-2, with a possible D match to TRBD1 (6 bases). Trimming shortened V by 1 base and J by 8 bases, and 8 bases separated the two germline ends. The germline gives CDR1 LNHDA, CDR2 SQIVND (reference sequence). The CDR3 runs 13 residues.

This clone showed up many times. This chain joins TRBV6-8 and TRBJ1-2; TRBD1 matches 8 bases. This CDR3 is built from 13 residues. In germline, CDR1 is MNHGY, CDR2 SAAAGT. Trimming removed 4 bases from V and 7 bases from J; junction bases left unmatched: 5. CDR3 amino acids: CASSSTGAGGYTF. The CDR3 region has the DNA TGTGCCAGCAGTTCGACAGGGGCCGGTGGCTACACCTTC.

A few counts support this clone. This sequence joins TRBV7-1 and TRBJ2-3; 8 nucleotides agree with TRBD1. TRBV7-1 is treated as an ORF (open reading frame) with a function not yet certain. J lost 5 bases, V lost 6 bases, and 13 bases had no gene match. The CDR3 runs to 16 residues. As DNA, the CDR3 is TGTGCCAGCAGTCCAGCCGGGACAGGAACTGAAGATACGCAGTATTTT. Its translation: CASSPAGTGTEDTQYF.

The chain is built from TRBV12-5 and TRBJ1-1; the D is unclear. The CDR3 is made up of 12 amino acids. V dropped 5 bases and J dropped 5 bases, with 9 bases sitting between them. The germline V gene encodes CDR1 LGHNT and CDR2 FRNRAP. The CDR3 DNA is TGTGCTAGTGGTCTCGAAAGGACTGAAGCTTTCTTT. The encoded protein is CASGLERTEAFF.

This clone was observed a single time. The chain has TRBV30 and TRBJ2-5; unclear D gene. Germline V CDR1 and CDR2: GTSNPN, SVGIG (reference sequence). V dropped 3 bases and J dropped 2 bases, with 7 bases sitting between them. The CDR3 length is 12 residues. The CDR3 coding sequence is TGTGCCTGGAGCCAGCCGCAAGAGACCCAGTACTTC. As protein: CAWSQPQETQYF.

This chain joins TRBV5-1 and TRBJ2-7, with 10 bases that match TRBD1. The ends lost 4 bases at V and 5 bases at J; junction bases unmatched: 12. This CDR3 spans 16 amino acids. CDR1 is SGHRS, CDR2 YFSETQ, per germline. CDR3 nucleotide sequence: TGCGCCAGCAGCCCCATCAGTGGGACAGGGGTCGACGAGCAGTACTTC. This sequence encodes CASSPISGTGVDEQYF.

The chain couples TRBV6-8 to TRBJ1-3; possible D gene TRBD1, 6 bases. The CDR3 consists of 15 residues. Per germline, CDR1 MNHGY and CDR2 SAAAGT. V was shortened by 6 bases and J by 2 bases, with 14 bases between the two germline ends. The CDR3 DNA sequence: TGTGCCAGCAGAACTTCGGACAGCCCTGGAAACACCATATATTTT. Its translation is CASRTSDSPGNTIYF.

This clone was counted many times. The final CDR3 position lacks the conserved phenylalanine or tryptophan, pointing to a likely read error. The limits of the CDR3 on the DNA are not certain, so only TCRdb's listed CDR3 is given. The chain is built from TRBV11-3 and TRBJ1-1; the table's D call of TRBD1 was not tested on the DNA. Germline loops: CDR1 SGHNT, CDR2 YENEEA. The CDR3 length is 15 residues, termini included. CDR3 amino acids: CASSSRVGMNTEAFX.

The chain is built from TRBV19 and TRBJ2-7; D might be TRBD1 (6 bases). Deletions cut 5 bases from V and 3 bases from J, with 14 bases between. Germline-derived CDR1 and CDR2 are LNHDA and SQIVND (reference sequence). This CDR3 region has 14 residues. The CDR3 sequence: CASSSRDKLYEQYF. The CDR3 DNA sequence: TGTGCCAGTAGTTCCCGGGACAAACTCTACGAGCAGTACTTC.

The chain carries TRBV11-3 and TRBJ2-5; 9 positions agree with TRBD1. The germline gives CDR1 SGHNT, CDR2 YENEEA. V dropped 5 bases and J dropped 5; count of bases not matched to a gene: 9. CDR3 length equals 15 residues. The CDR3 coding sequence is TGTGCCAGCAGCGATGGACAGGGGATATCGGAGACCCAGTACTTC. It translates to CASSDGQGISETQYF.

J is TRBJ1-1 and V is TRBV30; no clear D gene. V lost 1 base and J 9 bases, leaving 15 bases between the germline ends. The CDR3 is 13 residues long. Germline CDR1 is GTSNPN and CDR2 is SVGIG (reference sequence). CDR3: CAWSDLGESQAFF. For the CDR3, the DNA is TGTGCCTGGAGTGACCTAGGAGAATCCCAAGCTTTCTTT.

The rearrangement uses TRBV18 and TRBJ1-1; no reliable D call. The germline V gene has CDR1 KGHSH and CDR2 LQKENI. V gave up 0 bases and J gave up 0 bases, with 2 bases separating them. This CDR3 spans 13 amino acids. This CDR3 is CASSPPMNTEAFF. Written as DNA, the CDR3 is TGTGCCAGCTCACCACCAATGAACACTGAAGCTTTCTTT. The complete variable domain, with remaining parts taken from reference TRBV18 and TRBJ1-1, reads NAGVMQNPRHLVRRRGQEARLRCSPMKGHSHVYWYRQLPEEGLKFMVYLQKENIIDESGMPKERFSAEFPKEGPSILRIQQVVRGDSAAYFCASSPPMNTEAFFGQGTRLTVV.

The chain recombines TRBV19 with TRBJ1-1, with D unresolved. The germline V gene encodes CDR1 LNHDA and CDR2 SQIVND (reference sequence). CDR3 length: 15 residues. V was cut by 0 bases and J by 0 bases, with 8 bases left in between. The CDR3 loop reads CASSIEGIMNTEAFF. CDR3 nucleotide sequence: TGTGCCAGTAGTATAGAGGGGATTATGAACACTGAAGCTTTCTTT.

This clone is medium-sized. The V and J genes are TRBV9 and TRBJ1-3; no firm D call. This CDR3 has 14 amino acids. The V end was cut by 8 bases, the J end by 0 bases, with 12 bases between. Looked up from germline, CDR1 is SGDLS and CDR2 is YYNGEE. CDR3 DNA sequence: TGTGCCAGATCCTCAGGCGACTCTGGAAACACCATATATTTT. Translated: CARSSGDSGNTIYF. Combining the CDR3 with reference TRBV9 and TRBJ1-3 gives the whole variable domain DSGVTQTPKHLITATGQRVTLRCSPRSGDLSVYWYQQSLDQGLQFLIQYYNGEERAKGNILERFSAQQFPDLHSELNLSSLELGDSALYFCARSSGDSGNTIYFGEGSWLTVV.

This clone was seen a few times. The CDR3 coding sequence is TGTGCCAGCAGTTTCCCCGGACTAGCGGGAGGGCCAAGAGATACGCAGTATTTT. Protein product: CASSFPGLAGGPRDTQYF. V usage is TRBV2 and J usage is TRBJ2-3, with 15 bases matching TRBD2. The CDR3 contains 18 residues. Germline loops: CDR1 SNHLY, CDR2 FYNNEI. V was pared by 5 bases and J by 5 bases, with 11 bases of the junction left unmatched.

CDR3 sequence reads: CASRTQNRGRKSTDTQYF. DNA for the CDR3: TGTGCCAGCAGAACCCAGAACAGGGGGCGCAAAAGCACAGATACGCAGTATTTT. The chain combines TRBV6-8 with TRBJ2-3; 9 positions match TRBD1. CDR1 is MNHGY and CDR2 is SAAAGT in the germline V gene. V lost 6 bases, J lost 0 bases, and 13 bases stayed unmatched. This CDR3 is built from 18 residues.

About this clone: The junction departs from germline at one end; a sequencing error may be responsible. The chain recombines TRBV10-3 with TRBJ2-5, with D perhaps being TRBD1 or TRBD2 (5 bases each). The CDR3 spans 14 residues. Germline loops: CDR1 ENHRY, CDR2 SYGVKD. CDR3 nucleotides: TGTGCCAGCAGTGAGGCACGACAGAGGGGGACCCAGTACTTC. Translation gives CASSEARQRGTQYF.

This clone has only a few counts. The chain is built from TRBV11-3 and TRBJ2-1, with D possibly matching TRBD1 (6 bases). Trimming removed 6 bases from V and 8 bases from J, with 20 bases in between. Germline CDR1 and CDR2: SGHNT and YENEEA. The CDR3 loop spans 15 amino acids. CDR3 DNA: TGTGCCAGCAGGGCCGGACAGCCTCCCTTCGATGAGCAGTTCTTC. Its translation is CASRAGQPPFDEQFF.

The chain combines TRBV2 with TRBJ2-5; no firm D call. The V gene's germline CDR1 is SNHLY and CDR2 FYNNEI. Deletions cut 8 bases from V and 5 bases from J, with 12 bases between. This CDR3 contains 12 residues. CDR3 bases: TGTGCCAGCGGGTCGTTCGGGGAGACCCAGTACTTC. Its translation: CASGSFGETQYF.